This section outlines one T cell receptor (beta chain) sequence together with its context. The data are from a study of blood T cell repertoires in COVID-19. Generated by immunoSEQ multiplex PCR, the TCRdb table keeps only in-frame clones and is missing some. The profile shows 45,000 to 55,000 clones, 90% of them singletons. Trimming took off 7 bases at V and 1 base at J, with 14 bases between the two ends. CDR3 length equals 14 residues. Germline V gene lookup returns CDR1 SGHRS and CDR2 YFSETQ. The specimen sequenced was peripheral blood. The source of this sequence is a human donor in a cohort sampled during active COVID-19. V gene TRBV5-1 combines with J gene TRBJ1-1, with D possibly being TRBD1 (5 bases). The CDR3 sequence: CASASDRPNTEAFF. The CDR3 nucleotides are TGCGCCAGCGCATCCGACAGACCGAACACTGAAGCTTTCTTT.